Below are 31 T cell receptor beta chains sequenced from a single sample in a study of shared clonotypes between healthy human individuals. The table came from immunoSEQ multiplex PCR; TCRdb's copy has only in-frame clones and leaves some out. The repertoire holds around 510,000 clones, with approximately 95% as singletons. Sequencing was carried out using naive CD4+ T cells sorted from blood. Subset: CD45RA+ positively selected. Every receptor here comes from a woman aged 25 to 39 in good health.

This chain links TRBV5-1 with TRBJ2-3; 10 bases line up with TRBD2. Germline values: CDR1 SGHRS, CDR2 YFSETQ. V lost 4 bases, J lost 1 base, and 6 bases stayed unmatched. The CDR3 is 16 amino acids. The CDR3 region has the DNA TGCGCCAGCAGCCCCCGGACTAGCGGTGGCACAGATACGCAGTATTTT. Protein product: CASSPRTSGGTDTQYF.

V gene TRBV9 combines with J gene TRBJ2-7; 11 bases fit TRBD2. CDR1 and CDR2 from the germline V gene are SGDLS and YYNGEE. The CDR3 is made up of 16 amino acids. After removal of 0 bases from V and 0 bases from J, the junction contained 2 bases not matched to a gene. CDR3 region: CASSVGLAGSSYEQYF. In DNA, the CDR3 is TGTGCCAGCAGCGTAGGACTAGCGGGAAGCTCCTACGAGCAGTACTTC. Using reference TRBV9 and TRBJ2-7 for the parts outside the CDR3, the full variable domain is DSGVTQTPKHLITATGQRVTLRCSPRSGDLSVYWYQQSLDQGLQFLIQYYNGEERAKGNILERFSAQQFPDLHSELNLSSLELGDSALYFCASSVGLAGSSYEQYFGPGTRLTVT.

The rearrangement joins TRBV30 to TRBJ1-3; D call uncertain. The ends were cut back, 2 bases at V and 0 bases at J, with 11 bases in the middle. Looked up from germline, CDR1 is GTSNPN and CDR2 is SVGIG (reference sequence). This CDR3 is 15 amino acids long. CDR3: CAWSNLPDSGNTIYF. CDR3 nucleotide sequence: TGTGCCTGGAGTAATCTACCAGACTCTGGAAACACCATATATTTT.

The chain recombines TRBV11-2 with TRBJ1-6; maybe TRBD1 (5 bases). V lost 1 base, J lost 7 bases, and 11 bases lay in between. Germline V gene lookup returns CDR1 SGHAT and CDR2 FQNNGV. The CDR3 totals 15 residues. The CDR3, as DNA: TGTGCCAGCAGCTTAGTAGGGACGGGGAATTCACCCCTCCACTTT. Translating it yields CASSLVGTGNSPLHF.

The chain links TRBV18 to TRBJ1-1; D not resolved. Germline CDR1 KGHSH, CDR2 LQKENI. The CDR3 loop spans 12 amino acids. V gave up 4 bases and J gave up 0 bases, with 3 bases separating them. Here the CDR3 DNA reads TGTGCCAGCTCACATGTGAACACTGAAGCTTTCTTT. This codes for CASSHVNTEAFF.

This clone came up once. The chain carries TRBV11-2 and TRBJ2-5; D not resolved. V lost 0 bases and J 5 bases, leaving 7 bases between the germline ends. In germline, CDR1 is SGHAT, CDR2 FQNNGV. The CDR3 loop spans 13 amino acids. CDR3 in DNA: TGTGCCAGCAGCTTAGATTCACGCGAGACCCAGTACTTC. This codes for CASSLDSRETQYF.

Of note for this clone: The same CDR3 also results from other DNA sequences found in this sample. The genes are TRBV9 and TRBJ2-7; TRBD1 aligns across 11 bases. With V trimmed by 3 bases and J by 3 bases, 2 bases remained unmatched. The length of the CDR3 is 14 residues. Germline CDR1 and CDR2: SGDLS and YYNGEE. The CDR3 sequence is CASSAGTGGYEQYF. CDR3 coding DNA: TGTGCCAGCAGCGCCGGGACAGGGGGCTACGAGCAGTACTTC.

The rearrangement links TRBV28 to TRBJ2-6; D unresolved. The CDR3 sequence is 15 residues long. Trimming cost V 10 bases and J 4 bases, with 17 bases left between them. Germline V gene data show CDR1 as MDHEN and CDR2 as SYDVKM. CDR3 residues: CANSQGPPGANVLTF. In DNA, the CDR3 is TGTGCCAACAGCCAAGGGCCCCCCGGGGCCAACGTCCTGACTTTC. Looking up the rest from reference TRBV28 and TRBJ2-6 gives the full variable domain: DVKVTQSSRYLVKRTGEKVFLECVQDMDHENMFWYRQDPGLGLRLIYFSYDVKMKEKGDIPEGYSVSREKKERFSLILESASTNQTSMYLCANSQGPPGANVLTFGAGSRLTVL.

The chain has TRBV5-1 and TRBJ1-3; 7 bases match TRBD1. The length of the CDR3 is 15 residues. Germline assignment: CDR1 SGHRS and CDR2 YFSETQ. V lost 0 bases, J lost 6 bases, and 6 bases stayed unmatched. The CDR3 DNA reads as TGCGCCAGCAGCTTGGAACAGGGGAGGGAAAACACCATATATTTT. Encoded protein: CASSLEQGRENTIYF.

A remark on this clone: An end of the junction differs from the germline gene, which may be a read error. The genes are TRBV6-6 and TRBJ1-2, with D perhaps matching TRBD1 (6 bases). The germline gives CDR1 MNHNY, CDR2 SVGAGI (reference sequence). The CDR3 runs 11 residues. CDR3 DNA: TGTGCCAGCAGCGACACGGGGGCGGTGGCCTTC. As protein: CASSDTGAVAF.

CDR3 in DNA: TGTGCCAGCAGCGTAGCGGGACAACTCTCTGGGGCCAACGTCCTGACTTTC. Its translation is CASSVAGQLSGANVLTF. The V and J genes are TRBV9 and TRBJ2-6; TRBD1 might be the D (6 bases). The CDR3 totals 17 residues. CDR1 is SGDLS, CDR2 YYNGEE, per germline. V gave up 0 bases and J gave up 0 bases, with 10 bases separating them.

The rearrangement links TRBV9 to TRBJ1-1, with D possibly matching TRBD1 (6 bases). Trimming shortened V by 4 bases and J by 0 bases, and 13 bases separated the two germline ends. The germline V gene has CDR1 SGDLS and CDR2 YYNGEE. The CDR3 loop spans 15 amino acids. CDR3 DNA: TGTGCCAGCAGCACGGGGGCAGCTTTGAACACTGAAGCTTTCTTT. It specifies CASSTGAALNTEAFF.

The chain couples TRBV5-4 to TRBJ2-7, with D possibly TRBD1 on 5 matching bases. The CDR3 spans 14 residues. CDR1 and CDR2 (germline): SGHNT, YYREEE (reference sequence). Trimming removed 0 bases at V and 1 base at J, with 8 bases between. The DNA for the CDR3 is TGTGCCAGCAGCTTGGACCAGGGTTCCTACGAGCAGTACTTC. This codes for CASSLDQGSYEQYF. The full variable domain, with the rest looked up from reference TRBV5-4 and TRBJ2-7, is ETGVTQSPTHLIKTRGQQVTLRCSSQSGHNTVSWYQQALGQGPQFIFQYYREEENGRGNFPPRFSGLQFPNYSSELNVNALELDDSALYLCASSLDQGSYEQYFGPGTRLTVT.

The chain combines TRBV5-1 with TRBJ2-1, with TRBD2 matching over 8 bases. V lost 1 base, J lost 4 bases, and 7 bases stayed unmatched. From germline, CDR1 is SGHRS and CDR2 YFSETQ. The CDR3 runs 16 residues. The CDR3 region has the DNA TGCGCCAGCAGCTTGAATGCAGGGACTAGTTACAATGAGCAGTTCTTC. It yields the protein CASSLNAGTSYNEQFF.

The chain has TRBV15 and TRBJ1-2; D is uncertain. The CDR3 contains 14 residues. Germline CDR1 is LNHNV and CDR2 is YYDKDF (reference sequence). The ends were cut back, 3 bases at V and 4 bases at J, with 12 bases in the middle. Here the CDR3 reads CATSSPALGYGYTF. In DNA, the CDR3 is TGTGCCACCAGCAGCCCCGCCCTAGGCTATGGCTACACCTTC.

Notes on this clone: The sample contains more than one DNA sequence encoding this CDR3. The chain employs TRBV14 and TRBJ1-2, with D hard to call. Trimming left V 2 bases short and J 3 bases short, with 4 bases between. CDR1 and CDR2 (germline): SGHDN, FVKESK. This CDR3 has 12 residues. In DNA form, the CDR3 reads TGTGCCAGCAGCCAACGGGACTATGGCTACACCTTC. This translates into CASSQRDYGYTF.

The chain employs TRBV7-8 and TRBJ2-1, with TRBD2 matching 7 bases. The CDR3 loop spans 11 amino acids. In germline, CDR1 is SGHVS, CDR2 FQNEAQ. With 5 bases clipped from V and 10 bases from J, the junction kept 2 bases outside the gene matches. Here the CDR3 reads CASSASGEQFF. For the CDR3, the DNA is TGTGCCAGCAGCGCTAGCGGCGAGCAGTTCTTC.

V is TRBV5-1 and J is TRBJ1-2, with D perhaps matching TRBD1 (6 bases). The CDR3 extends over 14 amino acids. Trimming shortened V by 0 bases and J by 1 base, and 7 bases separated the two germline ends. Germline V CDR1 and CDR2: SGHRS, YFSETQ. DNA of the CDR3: TGCGCCAGCAGCTTGGAGGGGGTTAACTATGGCTACACCTTC. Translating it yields CASSLEGVNYGYTF.

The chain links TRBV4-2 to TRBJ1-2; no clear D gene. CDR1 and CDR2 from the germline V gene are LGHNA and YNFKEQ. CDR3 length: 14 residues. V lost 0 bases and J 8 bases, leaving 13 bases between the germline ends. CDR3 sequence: CASSQEDLIGGYTF. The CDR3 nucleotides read TGTGCCAGCAGCCAAGAGGACTTAATAGGCGGCTACACCTTC.

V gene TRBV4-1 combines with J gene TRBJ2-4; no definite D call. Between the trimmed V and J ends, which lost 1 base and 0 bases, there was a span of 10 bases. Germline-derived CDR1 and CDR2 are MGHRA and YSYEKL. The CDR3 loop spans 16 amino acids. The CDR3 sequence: CASSQGQEIAKNIQYF. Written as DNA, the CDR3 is TGCGCCAGCAGCCAAGGACAAGAGATAGCCAAAAACATTCAGTACTTC.

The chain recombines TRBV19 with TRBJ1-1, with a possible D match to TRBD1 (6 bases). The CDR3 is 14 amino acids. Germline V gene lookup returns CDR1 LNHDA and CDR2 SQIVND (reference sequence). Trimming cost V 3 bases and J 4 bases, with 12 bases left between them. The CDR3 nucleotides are TGTGCCAGTAGTATGGGACACCGGGTCACTGAAGCTTTCTTT. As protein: CASSMGHRVTEAFF.

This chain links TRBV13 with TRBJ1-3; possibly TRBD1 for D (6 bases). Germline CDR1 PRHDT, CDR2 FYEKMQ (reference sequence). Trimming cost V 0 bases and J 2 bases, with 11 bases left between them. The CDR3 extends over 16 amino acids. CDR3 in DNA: TGTGCCAGCAGCTTAGGCCTGGGGGGCCCTGGAAACACCATATATTTT. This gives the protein CASSLGLGGPGNTIYF.

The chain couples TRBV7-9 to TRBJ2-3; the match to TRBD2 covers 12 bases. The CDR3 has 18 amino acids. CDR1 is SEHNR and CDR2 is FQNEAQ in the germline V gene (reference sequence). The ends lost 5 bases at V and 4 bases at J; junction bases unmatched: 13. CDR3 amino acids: CASSVGRLTSGSSDTQYF. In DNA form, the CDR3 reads TGTGCCAGCAGCGTAGGCAGGTTGACTAGCGGGAGTTCAGATACGCAGTATTTT.

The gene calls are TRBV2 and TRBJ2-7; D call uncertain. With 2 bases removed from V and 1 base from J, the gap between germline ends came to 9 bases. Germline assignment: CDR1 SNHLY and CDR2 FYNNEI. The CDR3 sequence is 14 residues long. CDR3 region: CASSERETSYEQYF. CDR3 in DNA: TGTGCCAGCAGTGAACGAGAGACTTCCTACGAGCAGTACTTC.

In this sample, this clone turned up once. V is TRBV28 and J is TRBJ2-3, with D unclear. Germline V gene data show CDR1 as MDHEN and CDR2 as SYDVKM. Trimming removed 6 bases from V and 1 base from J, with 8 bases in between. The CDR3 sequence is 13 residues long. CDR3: CASRLRGTDTQYF. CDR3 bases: TGTGCCAGCAGACTACGGGGCACAGATACGCAGTATTTT.

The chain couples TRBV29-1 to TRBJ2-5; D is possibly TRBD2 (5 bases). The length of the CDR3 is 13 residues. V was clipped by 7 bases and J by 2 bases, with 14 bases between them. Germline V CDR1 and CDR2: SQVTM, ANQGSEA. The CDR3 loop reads CSATPGKQETQYF. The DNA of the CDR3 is TGCAGCGCTACACCGGGAAAGCAAGAGACCCAGTACTTC.

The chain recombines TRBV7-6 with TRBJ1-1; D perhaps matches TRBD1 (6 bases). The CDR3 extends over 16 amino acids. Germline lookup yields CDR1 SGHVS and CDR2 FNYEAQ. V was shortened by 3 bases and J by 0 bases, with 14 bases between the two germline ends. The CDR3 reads CASSFLRGQMNTEAFF. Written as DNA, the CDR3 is TGTGCCAGCAGCTTCCTCCGGGGACAAATGAACACTGAAGCTTTCTTT.

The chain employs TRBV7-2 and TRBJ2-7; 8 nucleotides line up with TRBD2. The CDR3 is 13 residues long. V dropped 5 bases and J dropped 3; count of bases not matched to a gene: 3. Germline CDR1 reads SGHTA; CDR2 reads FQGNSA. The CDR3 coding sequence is TGTGCCAGCAGCCAGGGACTAGTCTACGAGCAGTACTTC. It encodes CASSQGLVYEQYF.

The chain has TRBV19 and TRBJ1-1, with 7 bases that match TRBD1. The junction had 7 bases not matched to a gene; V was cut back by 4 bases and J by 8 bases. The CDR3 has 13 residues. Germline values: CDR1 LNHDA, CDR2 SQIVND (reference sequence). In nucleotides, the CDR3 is TGTGCCAGTAGTACCCGGGGGGGACAGGAAGCTTTCTTT. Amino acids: CASSTRGGQEAFF. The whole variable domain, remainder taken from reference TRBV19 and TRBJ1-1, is DGGITQSPKYLFRKEGQNVTLSCEQNLNHDAMYWYRQDPGQGLRLIYYSQIVNDFQKGDIAEGYSVSREKKESFPLTVTSAQKNPTAFYLCASSTRGGQEAFFGQGTRLTVV.

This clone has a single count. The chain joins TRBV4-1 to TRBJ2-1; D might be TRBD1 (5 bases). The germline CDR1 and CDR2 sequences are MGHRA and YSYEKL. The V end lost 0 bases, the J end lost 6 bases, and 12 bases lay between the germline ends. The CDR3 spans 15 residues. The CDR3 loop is CASSQDLQGSNEQFF. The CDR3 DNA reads TGCGCCAGCAGCCAAGATCTTCAGGGAAGCAATGAGCAGTTCTTC.

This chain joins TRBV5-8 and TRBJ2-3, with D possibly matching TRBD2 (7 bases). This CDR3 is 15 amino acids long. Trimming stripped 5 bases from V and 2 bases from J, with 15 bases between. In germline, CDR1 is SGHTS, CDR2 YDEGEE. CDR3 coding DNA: TGTGCCAGCAGACGAACGGGGGGCCCCACAGATACGCAGTATTTT. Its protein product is CASRRTGGPTDTQYF.